These 20 T cell receptor beta chains were all obtained from the same sample, sequenced in a study of T cells expressing NK-cell markers. TCRdb reprocessed the 5' RACE reads, keeping one entry per CDR3 protein, no DNA. This sample's clone table lists about 170,000 distinct CDR3 sequences. The sequencing sample was made of blood T cells: a sorted CD56 or NKG2C T cell subset, CD4+ or CD8+ T cells, or bulk PBMC T cells (not recorded which). The receptors originated from a man aged 18-69 years in good health.

The J gene is TRBJ1-6, the V gene TRBV2; the TRBD1 assignment by TCRdb is unverifiable without DNA. The CDR3 has 13 residues. Per germline, CDR1 SNHLY and CDR2 FYNNEI. CDR3 sequence reads: CASGDRYNSPLHF.

The chain couples TRBV7-9 to TRBJ1-1; TCRdb indicates TRBD1, and absent DNA this call remains unverified. CDR1 and CDR2 (germline): SEHNR, FQNEAQ (reference sequence). CDR3 size: 15 residues. The CDR3 spells CASSPPGVGNTEAFF.

The V and J genes are TRBV6-5 and TRBJ2-7. Per germline, CDR1 MNHEY and CDR2 SVGAGI. CDR3 size: 13 residues. This chain's CDR3 is CASSTHAGYEQYF.

The chain has TRBV15 and TRBJ2-1; TCRdb indicates TRBD2, and absent DNA this call remains unverified. The CDR3 sequence is 11 residues long. Germline V gives CDR1 LNHNV, CDR2 YYDKDF (reference sequence). This CDR3 is CATSRRDEQFF.

This rearrangement joins TRBV27 to TRBJ1-1; TCRdb's D call, TRBD1, is unchecked because there is no DNA. The CDR3 has 13 amino acids. Germline CDR1 is MNHEY and CDR2 is SMNVEV (reference sequence). The chain's CDR3 is CASREAGVPEAFF.

The chain employs TRBV7-9 and TRBJ2-5. Germline lookup yields CDR1 SEHNR and CDR2 FQNEAQ (reference sequence). The CDR3 has 12 amino acids. This CDR3 reads CASSKSGGTQYF.

The CDR3 sequence: CASSGRIGTRDDYTF. This chain uses TRBV7-9 with TRBJ1-2; TCRdb lists TRBD1, though no DNA is available to test this call. Germline V gives CDR1 SEHNR, CDR2 FQNEAQ (reference sequence). The CDR3 has 15 residues.

J is TRBJ2-1 and V is TRBV5-1; TCRdb reports TRBD1, a call that lacks DNA to check it against. The V gene's germline CDR1 is SGHRS and CDR2 YFSETQ. The CDR3 is made up of 13 amino acids. CDR3 residues: CASSLGAWGEQFF.

J is TRBJ2-6 and V is TRBV12-3 or TRBV12-4; there is no DNA to check the TCRdb D call of TRBD1. The CDR3 runs to 17 residues. Here the CDR3 reads CASRPGTDSSGANVLTF.

This sequence joins TRBV4-2 and TRBJ2-5. Germline V gene sequence: CDR1 LGHNA, CDR2 YNFKEQ. The CDR3 contains 14 residues. The CDR3 loop reads CASSQEGRQETQYF.

The J gene is TRBJ2-7, the V gene TRBV19; the D call of TRBD2 rests on TCRdb alone, since no DNA is present to check it. Germline loops: CDR1 LNHDA, CDR2 SQIVND (reference sequence). The length of the CDR3 is 15 residues. This CDR3 reads CASSVSLRASYEQYF. Filled out from reference TRBV19 and TRBJ2-7, the complete variable domain reads DGGITQSPKYLFRKEGQNVTLSCEQNLNHDAMYWYRQDPGQGLRLIYYSQIVNDFQKGDIAEGYSVSREKKESFPLTVTSAQKNPTAFYLCASSVSLRASYEQYFGPGTRLTVT.

The chain employs TRBV6-2 or TRBV6-3 and TRBJ2-7; TCRdb's assignment of TRBD2 cannot be checked, as there is no DNA. The CDR3 contains 13 residues. The germline V gene has CDR1 MNHEY and CDR2 SVGEGT. CDR3 residues: CASSVAGGDEQYF.

The gene calls are TRBV29-1 and TRBJ2-7; TCRdb returns TRBD1, unconfirmable since there is no DNA. The CDR3 has 14 amino acids. Germline CDR1 reads SQVTM; CDR2 reads ANQGSEA. CDR3 amino acids: CSVTWAMGPYEQYF.

The genes are TRBV7-9 and TRBJ2-1; TCRdb selects TRBD1, and the lack of DNA leaves this call unchecked. Germline values: CDR1 SEHNR, CDR2 FQNEAQ (reference sequence). CDR3 size: 15 residues. CDR3 loop: CASSPPPGVTNEQFF.

The rearrangement links TRBV20-1 to TRBJ2-2. This CDR3 contains 14 residues. Germline CDR1 and CDR2: DFQATT and SNEGSKA (reference sequence). The CDR3 loop is CSARDQWRTGELFF.

The genes are TRBV12-3 or TRBV12-4 and TRBJ2-5; TCRdb picks TRBD1, but there is no DNA to check that call. CDR3 size: 14 residues. The CDR3 spells CASNPGGLEETQYF.

V gene TRBV5-5 combines with J gene TRBJ1-3; the D gene TCRdb calls, TRBD1, cannot be checked with no DNA. The CDR3 totals 16 residues. The V gene's germline CDR1 is SGHKS and CDR2 YYEKEE (reference sequence). The CDR3 sequence is CASSSRTGISGNTIYF.

This chain connects TRBV18 to TRBJ1-1. The germline V gene has CDR1 KGHSH and CDR2 LQKENI. This CDR3 spans 13 amino acids. The CDR3 loop reads CASSPRPTLKAFF.

The gene calls are TRBV20-1 and TRBJ2-7; TCRdb picks TRBD1, but there is no DNA to check that call. Germline V CDR1 and CDR2: DFQATT, SNEGSKA (reference sequence). This CDR3 comprises 16 residues. CDR3: CSARDNLLGDPGEQYF.

This chain links TRBV7-6 with TRBJ2-7; the TCRdb call, TRBD1, lacks DNA for checking. There are 14 residues in the CDR3. Germline V gives CDR1 SGHVS, CDR2 FNYEAQ. CDR3 amino acids: CASSLYGGEYEQYF.